These T cell receptor beta chains were read from a single sample in a study of PD-L1 blockade in urothelial cancer. TCRdb's copy holds only in-frame clones and misses some; the assay was immunoSEQ multiplex PCR. The sample shows 31,000 or so clones, around 89% of them seen only once. The sample was PBMCs, taken around atezolizumab (anti-PD-L1) treatment. The source of these receptors is an elderly man with urothelial cancer. Both conserved end residues are part of each CDR3. The order of the fields is J gene, V gene, clone size, D gene, CDR3 DNA, CDR3 protein. A D gene is named only where the DNA matches it firmly. Expanded clones get a size class; other rows say once, few or many, or leave the size out.

TRBJ1-5,TRBV7-2,NA,TRBD1,TGTGCCAGCAGCCTAGACAGGGGGCCTCAGCCCCAGCATTTT,CASSLDRGPQPQHF
TRBJ2-7,TRBV29-1,NA,TRBD1,TGCAGCGTTGGGACCGGGACAGGGCAAATTTGGGAGCAGTACTTC,CSVGTGTGQIWEQYF
TRBJ2-5,TRBV5-6,NA,NA,TGTGCCAGCAGCTTGTCGTCTGAGACCCAGTACTTC,CASSLSSETQYF
TRBJ1-1,TRBV25-1,NA,NA,TGTGCCAGCAGTGACGGGTCGAACACTGAAGCTTTCTTT,CASSDGSNTEAFF
TRBJ1-3,TRBV9,NA,NA,TGTGCCAGCAGCGAAGGCGCGGAAGCTCGCATTTCTGGAAACACCATATATTTT,CASSEGAEARISGNTIYF
TRBJ2-1,TRBV28,NA,NA,TGTGCCTGGTCCCCCCTGGGCGGAGGATACAATGAGCAGTTCTTC,CAWSPLGGGYNEQFF
TRBJ1-2,TRBV27,few,NA,TGTGCCAGCAGTTCCCGACAGTATGGCTACACCTTC,CASSSRQYGYTF
TRBJ1-1,TRBV7-2,NA,NA,TGTGCCAGCAGCTTAGGGCAGGGTCGGAGGGGCACTGAAGCTTTCTTT,CASSLGQGRRGTEAFF
TRBJ1-1,TRBV30,NA,NA,TGTGCCTGGAGTGCCGGGACACAAGCTTTCTTT,CAWSAGTQAFF
TRBJ1-4,TRBV29-1,once,NA,TGCAGCGTGGGTACAGGGCCTAATCGTGAAAAACTGTTTTTT,CSVGTGPNREKLFF
TRBJ2-7,TRBV9,once,TRBD1,TGTGCCAGCAGCCTAGGGACAGGGGGGGACTACGAGCAGTACTTC,CASSLGTGGDYEQYF
TRBJ2-2,TRBV7-2,NA,NA,TGTGCCAGCAGCTCCCCTCTGTCGACCGGGGAGCTGTTTTTT,CASSSPLSTGELFF
TRBJ2-3,TRBV28,NA,TRBD2,TGTGCCAGCACCGAGGGACTAGCGGGAAAAGATACGCAGTATTTT,CASTEGLAGKDTQYF
TRBJ2-5,TRBV7-8,NA,TRBD1,TGTGCCAGCAGCTTGGCTCCCGGGACAGGGGGCGCATTGGAGACCCAGTACTTC,CASSLAPGTGGALETQYF
TRBJ1-5,TRBV27,NA,TRBD1,TGTGCCAGCAGTGCCTCGACAGGGGGCCCTAATCAGCCCCAGCATTTT,CASSASTGGPNQPQHF
TRBJ2-7,TRBV5-1,NA,TRBD1,TGCGCCAGCAGCTTGGGGGGACAGGTCGTCTACGAGCAGTACTTC,CASSLGGQVVYEQYF
TRBJ2-7,TRBV18,NA,NA,TGTGCCAGCTCACCAGGAACGGGTCGGGTTGGGTGGAACTTC,CASSPGTGRVGWNF
TRBJ2-5,TRBV11-3,NA,NA,TGTGCCAGCAGCCAAGGAAACAGGCGCCAAGAGACCCAGTACTTC,CASSQGNRRQETQYF
TRBJ1-5,TRBV28,once,TRBD1,TGTGCCAGCAGGAGACAGGGAGGTCAGCCCCAGCATTTT,CASRRQGGQPQHF
TRBJ2-1,TRBV28,NA,TRBD1,TGTGCCAGCAGGCCTGACAGGGTTAAGTCCTACAATGAGCAGTTCTTC,CASRPDRVKSYNEQFF
TRBJ1-5,TRBV7-2,NA,TRBD1,TGTGCCAGCAGCTCCCAGACAGGGATCAATCAGCCCCAGCATTTT,CASSSQTGINQPQHF
TRBJ1-1,TRBV6-1,NA,NA,TGTGCCAGCAACCGACAGACTGAAGCTTTCTTT,CASNRQTEAFF
TRBJ1-2,TRBV5-8,NA,NA,TGTGCCAGCGTAGCAGATCCACGAAAGACCTATGGCTACACCTTC,CASVADPRKTYGYTF
TRBJ2-5,TRBV28,once,TRBD2,TGTGCCAGCAGTTTAGGGACTAGCGTAAACTATCAGTACTTC,CASSLGTSVNYQYF
TRBJ1-1,TRBV9,NA,TRBD1,TGTGCCAGCAGCGTAGGGAGCAGGGGGTCGAACACTGAAGCTTTCTTT,CASSVGSRGSNTEAFF
TRBJ2-1,TRBV28,NA,TRBD2,TGTGCCAGCTCCCGTGATACCGGGACTAGAGTCTACAATGAGCAGTTCTTC,CASSRDTGTRVYNEQFF
TRBJ2-1,TRBV6-7,NA,TRBD2,TGTGCCAGCAGTGACCGACTAGCGGGAGAAACCCCACCCAACAATGAGCAGTTCTTC,CASSDRLAGETPPNNEQFF
TRBJ2-7,TRBV4-1,medium-sized,TRBD1,TGCGCCAGCAGCCAAGTCTTGCAGGACAGGACAAGCTCCTACGAGCAGTACTTC,CASSQVLQDRTSSYEQYF
TRBJ2-5,TRBV6-5,NA,NA,TGTGCCAGCAGGATAACAGGTTACGAGGAGACCCAGTACTTC,CASRITGYEETQYF
TRBJ2-5,TRBV9,NA,NA,TGTGCCAGCAGCGTAGATCCGGACTACCAAGAGACCCAGTACTTC,CASSVDPDYQETQYF
TRBJ1-2,TRBV19,NA,NA,TGTGCCAGTAGTGCCCCAGGAGGGGCGAACTATGGCTACACCTTC,CASSAPGGANYGYTF